This T cell receptor (beta chain) appears in the sequencing data of a study of Ad26.COV2.S vaccination and SARS-CoV-2 variants. This CDR3 contains 15 residues. Looked up from germline, CDR1 is WNHNN and CDR2 is SYGVQD (reference sequence). The trim removed 6 bases at V and 3 bases at J, leaving 10 bases unmatched. Sequencing used immunoSEQ multiplex PCR; TCRdb keeps in-frame clones, though not all of them. The table has more than 120,000 clones, roughly 89% seen once. Source: peripheral blood, taken after recovery from COVID-19. The sequence came from a human donor who had recovered from COVID-19. This sequence joins TRBV10-1 and TRBJ2-7; 8 nucleotides line up with TRBD1. In DNA, the CDR3 is TGCGCCAGCAGCCTCGGACAGGGCCTAGTCTACGAGCAGTACTTC. Protein sequence: CASSLGQGLVYEQYF.